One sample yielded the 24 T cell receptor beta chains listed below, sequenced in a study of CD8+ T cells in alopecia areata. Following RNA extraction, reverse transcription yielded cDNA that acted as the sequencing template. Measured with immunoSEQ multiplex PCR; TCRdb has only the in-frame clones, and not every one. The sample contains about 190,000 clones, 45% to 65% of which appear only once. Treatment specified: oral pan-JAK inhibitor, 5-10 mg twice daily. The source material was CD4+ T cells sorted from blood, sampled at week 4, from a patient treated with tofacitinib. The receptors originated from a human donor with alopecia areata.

The CDR3 protein is CASSNRVAAFF. CDR3 bases: TGTGCCAGCAGTAACAGGGTAGCAGCTTTCTTT. The J gene is TRBJ1-1, the V gene TRBV6-5; D might be TRBD1 (6 bases). The V gene lost 5 bases and the J gene lost 10 bases, with 11 bases spanning the gap. Germline loops: CDR1 MNHEY, CDR2 SVGAGI. This CDR3 comprises 11 residues.

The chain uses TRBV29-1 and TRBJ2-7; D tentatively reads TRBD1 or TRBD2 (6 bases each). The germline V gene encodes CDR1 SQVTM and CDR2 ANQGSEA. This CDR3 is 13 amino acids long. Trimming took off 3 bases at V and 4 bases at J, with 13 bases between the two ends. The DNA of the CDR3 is TGCAGCGTTGACTCCGGGGGCGGTTACGAGCAGTACTTC. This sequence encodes CSVDSGGGYEQYF.

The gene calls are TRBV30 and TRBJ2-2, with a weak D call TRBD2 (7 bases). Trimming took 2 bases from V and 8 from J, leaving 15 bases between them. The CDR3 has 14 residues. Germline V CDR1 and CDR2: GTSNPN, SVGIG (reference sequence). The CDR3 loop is CAWSLGGRLGELFF. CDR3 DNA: TGTGCCTGGAGTCTCGGGGGGCGGCTGGGGGAGCTGTTTTTT.

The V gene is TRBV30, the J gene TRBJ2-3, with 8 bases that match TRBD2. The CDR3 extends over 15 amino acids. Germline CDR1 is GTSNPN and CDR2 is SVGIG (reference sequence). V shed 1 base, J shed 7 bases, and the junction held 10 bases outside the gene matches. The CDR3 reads CAWSAGGTRRHTQYF. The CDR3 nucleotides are TGTGCCTGGAGTGCAGGCGGGACTAGGCGACATACGCAGTATTTT.

For the CDR3, the DNA is TGTGCCTGGAGTGTACTTGGCTCCGGTACGCAGTATTTT. The encoded protein is CAWSVLGSGTQYF. The rearrangement joins TRBV30 to TRBJ2-3; D is ambiguous. With 0 bases removed from V and 8 bases from J, the gap between germline ends came to 12 bases. The V gene's germline CDR1 is GTSNPN and CDR2 SVGIG (reference sequence). The CDR3 contains 13 residues.

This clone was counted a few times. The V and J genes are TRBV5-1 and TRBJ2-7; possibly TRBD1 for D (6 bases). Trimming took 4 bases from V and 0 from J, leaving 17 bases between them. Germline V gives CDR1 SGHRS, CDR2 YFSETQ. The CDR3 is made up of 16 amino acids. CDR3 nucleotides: TGCGCCAGCAGCCCCGCCGGGACATTCCTCTCCTACGAGCAGTACTTC. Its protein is CASSPAGTFLSYEQYF.

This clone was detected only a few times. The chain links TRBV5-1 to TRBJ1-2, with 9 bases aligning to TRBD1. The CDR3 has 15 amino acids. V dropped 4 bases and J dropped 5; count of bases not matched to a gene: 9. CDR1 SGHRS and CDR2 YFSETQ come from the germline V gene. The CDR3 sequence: CASSNKQGAVYGYTF. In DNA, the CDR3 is TGCGCCAGCAGCAATAAACAGGGGGCGGTATATGGCTACACCTTC.

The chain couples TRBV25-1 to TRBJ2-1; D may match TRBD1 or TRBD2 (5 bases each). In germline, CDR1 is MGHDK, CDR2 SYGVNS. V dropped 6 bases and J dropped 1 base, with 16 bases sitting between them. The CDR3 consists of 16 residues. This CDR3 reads CASSGTGGYSYNEQFF. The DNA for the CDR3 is TGTGCCAGCAGCGGGACGGGCGGGTATTCCTACAATGAGCAGTTCTTC.

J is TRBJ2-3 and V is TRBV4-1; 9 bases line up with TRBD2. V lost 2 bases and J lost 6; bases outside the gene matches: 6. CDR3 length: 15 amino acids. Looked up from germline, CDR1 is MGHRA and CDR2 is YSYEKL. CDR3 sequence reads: CASSQLAGVYDTQYF. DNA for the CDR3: TGCGCCAGCAGCCAATTAGCGGGAGTCTATGATACGCAGTATTTT.

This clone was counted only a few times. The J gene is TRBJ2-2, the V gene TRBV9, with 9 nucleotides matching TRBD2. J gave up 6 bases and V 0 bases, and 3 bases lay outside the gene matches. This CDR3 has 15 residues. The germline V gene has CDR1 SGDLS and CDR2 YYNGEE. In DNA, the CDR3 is TGTGCCAGCAGCGTAGTCGCTAGCGGGGCCGGGGAGCTGTTTTTT. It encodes CASSVVASGAGELFF.

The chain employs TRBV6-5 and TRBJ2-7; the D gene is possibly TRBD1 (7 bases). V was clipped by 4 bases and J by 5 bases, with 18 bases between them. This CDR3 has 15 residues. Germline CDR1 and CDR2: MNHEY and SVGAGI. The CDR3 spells CASSSRGAGGDEQYF. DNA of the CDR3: TGTGCCAGCAGTTCCCGCGGGGCAGGGGGAGACGAGCAGTACTTC.

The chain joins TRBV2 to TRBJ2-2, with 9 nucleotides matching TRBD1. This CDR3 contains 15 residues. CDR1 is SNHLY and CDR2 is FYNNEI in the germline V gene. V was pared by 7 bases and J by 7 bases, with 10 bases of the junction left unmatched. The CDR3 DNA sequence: TGTGCCAGCACCGAACAGGACAGGGGAAGCGGGGAGCTGTTTTTT. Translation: CASTEQDRGSGELFF.

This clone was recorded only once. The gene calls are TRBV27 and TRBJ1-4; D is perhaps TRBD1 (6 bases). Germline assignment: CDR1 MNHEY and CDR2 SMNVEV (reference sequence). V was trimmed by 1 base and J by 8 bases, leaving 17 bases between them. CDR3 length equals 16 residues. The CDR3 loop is CASSLFGGGFGEKLFF. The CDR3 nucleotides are TGTGCCAGCAGTTTATTCGGAGGGGGGTTTGGGGAAAAACTGTTTTTT. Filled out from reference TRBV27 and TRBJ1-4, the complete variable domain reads EAQVTQNPRYLITVTGKKLTVTCSQNMNHEYMSWYRQDPGLGLRQIYYSMNVEVTDKGDVPEGYKVSRKEKRNFPLILESPSPNQTSLYFCASSLFGGGFGEKLFFGSGTQLSVL.

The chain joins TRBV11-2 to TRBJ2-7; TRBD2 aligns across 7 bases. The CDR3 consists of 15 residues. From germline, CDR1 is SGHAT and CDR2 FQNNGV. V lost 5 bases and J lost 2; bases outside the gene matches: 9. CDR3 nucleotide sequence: TGTGCCAGCAGCCCCTCAAGCGGGAAGACCTACGAGCAGTACTTC. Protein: CASSPSSGKTYEQYF.

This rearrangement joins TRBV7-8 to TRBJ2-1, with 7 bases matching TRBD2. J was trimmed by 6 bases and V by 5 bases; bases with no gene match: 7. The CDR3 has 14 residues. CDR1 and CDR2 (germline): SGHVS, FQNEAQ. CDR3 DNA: TGTGCCAGCAGCCAGCCGGGACTATTCAATGAGCAGTTCTTC. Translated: CASSQPGLFNEQFF.

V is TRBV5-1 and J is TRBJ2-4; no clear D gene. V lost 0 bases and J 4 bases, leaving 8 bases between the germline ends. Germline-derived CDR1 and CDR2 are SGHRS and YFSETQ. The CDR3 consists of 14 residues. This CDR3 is CASSLVATKNIQYF. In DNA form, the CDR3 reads TGCGCCAGCAGCTTGGTCGCTACAAAAAACATTCAGTACTTC.

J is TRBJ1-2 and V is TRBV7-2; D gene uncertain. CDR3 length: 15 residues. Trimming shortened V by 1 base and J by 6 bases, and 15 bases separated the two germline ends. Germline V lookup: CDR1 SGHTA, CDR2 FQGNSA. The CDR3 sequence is CASSLDGEATDGYTF. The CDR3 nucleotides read TGTGCCAGCAGCTTAGACGGGGAAGCAACAGATGGCTACACCTTC.

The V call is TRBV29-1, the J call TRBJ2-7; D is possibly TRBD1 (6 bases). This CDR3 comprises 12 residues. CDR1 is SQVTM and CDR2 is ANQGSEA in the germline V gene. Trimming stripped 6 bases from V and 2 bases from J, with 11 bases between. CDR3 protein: CSVAQGTYEQYF. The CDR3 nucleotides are TGCAGCGTAGCACAGGGTACCTACGAGCAGTACTTC.

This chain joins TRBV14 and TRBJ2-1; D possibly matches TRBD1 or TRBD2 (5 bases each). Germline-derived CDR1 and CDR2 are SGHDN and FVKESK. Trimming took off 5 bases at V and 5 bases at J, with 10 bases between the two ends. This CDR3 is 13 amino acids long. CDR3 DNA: TGTGCCAGCAGCTCGAGGGGTGACAATGAGCAGTTCTTC. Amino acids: CASSSRGDNEQFF.

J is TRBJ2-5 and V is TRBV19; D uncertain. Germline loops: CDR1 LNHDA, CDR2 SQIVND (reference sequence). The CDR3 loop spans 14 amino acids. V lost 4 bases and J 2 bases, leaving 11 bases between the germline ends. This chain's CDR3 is CASSTSTVQETQYF. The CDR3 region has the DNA TGTGCCAGTAGTACCAGCACAGTACAAGAGACCCAGTACTTC.

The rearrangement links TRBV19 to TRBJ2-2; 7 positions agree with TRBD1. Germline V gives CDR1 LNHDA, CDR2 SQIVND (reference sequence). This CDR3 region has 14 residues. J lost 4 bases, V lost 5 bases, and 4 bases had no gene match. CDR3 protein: CASSDRAVTGELFF. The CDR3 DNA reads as TGTGCCAGTAGTGACAGGGCGGTCACCGGGGAGCTGTTTTTT.

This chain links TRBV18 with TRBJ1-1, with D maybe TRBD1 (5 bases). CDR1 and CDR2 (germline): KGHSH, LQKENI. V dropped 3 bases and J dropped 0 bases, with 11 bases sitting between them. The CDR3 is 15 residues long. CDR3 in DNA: TGTGCCAGCTCACCCGGGGCGATCATGAACACTGAAGCTTTCTTT. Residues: CASSPGAIMNTEAFF.

CDR3 in amino acids: CSVGPTGVWAEAFF. The CDR3 nucleotides read TGCAGCGTTGGACCCACGGGGGTGTGGGCTGAAGCTTTCTTT. The chain is built from TRBV29-1 and TRBJ1-1, with D perhaps matching TRBD1 (5 bases). Trimming left V 4 bases short and J 6 bases short, with 18 bases between. CDR1 SQVTM and CDR2 ANQGSEA come from the germline V gene. The CDR3 extends over 14 amino acids.

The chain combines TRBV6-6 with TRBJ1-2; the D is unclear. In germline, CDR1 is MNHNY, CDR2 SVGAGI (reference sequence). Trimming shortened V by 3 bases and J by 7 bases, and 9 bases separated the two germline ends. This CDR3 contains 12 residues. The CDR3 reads CASSYSGGGYTF. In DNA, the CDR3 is TGTGCCAGCAGTTATTCGGGAGGTGGCTACACCTTC.